The 28 T cell receptor beta chains presented below share a single source sample, sequenced in a study of blood T cells in healthy people across ages. Through a sample-barcoded 5' primer and a J-beta primer mix, a second PCR was run for roughly 7 to 12 cycles. TCRdb reprocessed the 5' RACE reads with MiXCR, giving one entry per CDR3 protein. In the table there are about 640,000 distinct CDR3 sequences, roughly 58% of which are singletons. The sample taken for sequencing was blood. These receptors were collected from a man in his sixties in good health.

The chain employs TRBV18 and TRBJ2-5; D not resolved. Trimming took 3 bases from V and 0 from J, leaving 8 bases between them. Germline CDR1 reads KGHSH; CDR2 reads LQKENI. There are 14 residues in the CDR3. The CDR3 nucleotides are TGTGCCAGCTCACCCGGACCGTACCAAGAGACCCAGTACTTC. This sequence encodes CASSPGPYQETQYF.

This clonotype was recorded a few times. The chain has TRBV6-2 or TRBV6-3 and TRBJ2-1; D is unresolved. The V and J ends lost 7 bases and 5 bases respectively, with 12 bases between them. The CDR3 consists of 13 residues. Germline loops: CDR1 MNHEY, CDR2 SVGEGT. CDR3 amino acids: CASMGGINNEQFF. The CDR3 coding sequence is TGTGCCAGCATGGGCGGAATTAACAATGAGCAGTTCTTC.

The sample holds a few counts of this clonotype. The chain has TRBV6-5 and TRBJ1-2; D might be TRBD1 (6 bases). The CDR3 length is 15 residues. Germline lookup yields CDR1 MNHEY and CDR2 SVGAGI. With 5 bases removed from V and 5 bases from J, the gap between germline ends came to 18 bases. For the CDR3, the DNA is TGTGCCAGCAGTCCCCTGAACAGGGTCGAATATGGCTACACCTTC. It specifies CASSPLNRVEYGYTF.

The V and J genes are TRBV4-1 and TRBJ2-1; 12 bases are shared with TRBD2. In germline, CDR1 is MGHRA, CDR2 YSYEKL. This CDR3 contains 15 residues. V lost 4 bases, J lost 8 bases, and 6 bases stayed unmatched. As DNA, the CDR3 is TGCGCCAGCAGCCGCCCTAGCGGGGGGGCCGATGAGCAGTTCTTC. Its translation is CASSRPSGGADEQFF.

The genes are TRBV28 and TRBJ2-1, with D tentatively TRBD1 or TRBD2 (5 bases each). This CDR3 contains 12 residues. CDR1 and CDR2 from the germline V gene are MDHEN and SYDVKM. With 4 bases removed from V and 12 bases from J, the gap between germline ends came to 13 bases. The CDR3 sequence is CASSSDRDRQFF. The CDR3 nucleotides read TGTGCCAGCAGTTCTGACCGGGACCGGCAGTTCTTC.

The chain carries TRBV7-2 and TRBJ2-2, with D possibly matching TRBD2 (6 bases). Looked up from germline, CDR1 is SGHTA and CDR2 is FQGNSA. The V end was cut by 4 bases, the J end by 1 base, with 13 bases between. The CDR3 extends over 16 amino acids. CDR3 DNA sequence: TGTGCCAGCAGCTACCCCGAGGGAGGGAACACCGGGGAGCTGTTTTTT. Its translation: CASSYPEGGNTGELFF.

The chain uses TRBV2 and TRBJ2-3; no definite D call. Trimming took 1 base from V and 2 from J, leaving 7 bases between them. The CDR3 loop spans 14 amino acids. Germline values: CDR1 SNHLY, CDR2 FYNNEI. CDR3 sequence: CASSEVTVTDTQYF. For the CDR3, the DNA is TGTGCCAGCAGTGAAGTCACGGTCACAGATACGCAGTATTTT. The entire variable domain, with the rest obtained from reference TRBV2 and TRBJ2-3, is as follows: EPEVTQTPSHQVTQMGQEVILRCVPISNHLYFYWYRQILGQKVEFLVSFYNNEISEKSEIFDDQFSVERPDGSNFTLKIRSTKLEDSAMYFCASSEVTVTDTQYFGPGTRLTVL.

J is TRBJ1-2 and V is TRBV27; D unclear. The CDR3 extends over 14 amino acids. Germline CDR1 MNHEY, CDR2 SMNVEV (reference sequence). Trimming removed 0 bases at V and 2 bases at J, with 7 bases between. The CDR3 sequence: CASSLSRGNYGYTF. The CDR3 coding sequence is TGTGCCAGCAGTTTATCGCGAGGAAACTATGGCTACACCTTC.

The CDR3 loop is CASSFGSQPQHF. CDR3 in DNA: TGTGCCAGCAGCTTTGGAAGTCAGCCCCAGCATTTT. V usage is TRBV5-6 and J usage is TRBJ1-5, with D unclear. Germline loops: CDR1 SGHDT, CDR2 YYEEEE. The CDR3 has 12 residues. V was trimmed by 2 bases and J by 6 bases, leaving 6 bases between them.

The chain combines TRBV29-1 with TRBJ1-1, with a weak D call TRBD1 (5 bases). Germline values: CDR1 SQVTM, CDR2 ANQGSEA. The CDR3 extends over 14 amino acids. The V gene lost 7 bases and the J gene lost 1 base, with 16 bases spanning the gap. CDR3 residues: CSALRDSRNTEAFF. CDR3 bases: TGCAGCGCGCTCCGGGACTCAAGGAACACTGAAGCTTTCTTT.

This clonotype came up a few times. The gene calls are TRBV29-1 and TRBJ1-2; possibly TRBD1 for D (5 bases). The CDR3 runs 13 residues. Germline loops: CDR1 SQVTM, CDR2 ANQGSEA. Trimming took off 0 bases at V and 4 bases at J, with 9 bases between the two ends. The CDR3 loop is CSVEDLGGYGYTF. The CDR3 bases are TGCAGCGTTGAAGATCTGGGGGGCTATGGCTACACCTTC.

The rearrangement joins TRBV6-1 to TRBJ2-4, with D perhaps TRBD2 (6 bases). The J call could be wrong; TRBJ2-7 is a better fit for the DNA end. Germline V gene data show CDR1 as MNHNS and CDR2 as SASEGT. The CDR3 runs 16 residues. The CDR3, as DNA: TGTGCCAGCAGTGAAGCGCGAGGGACTTCGAACGCCGAGCAGTACTTC. It is translated as CASSEARGTSNAEQYF.

The chain is built from TRBV5-1 and TRBJ2-5; a weak D match, TRBD1 (6 bases). Trimming removed 0 bases at V and 2 bases at J, with 8 bases between. Per germline, CDR1 SGHRS and CDR2 YFSETQ. The CDR3 spans 14 residues. The CDR3 nucleotides read TGCGCCAGCAGCTTGGAAAGGGGGCAAGAGACCCAGTACTTC. Protein sequence: CASSLERGQETQYF.

The table lists this clonotype with a few counts. The CDR3 region is CASSLDGVSEKLFF. In DNA, the CDR3 is TGTGCCAGCAGCTTAGATGGGGTGTCGGAAAAACTGTTTTTT. The V call is TRBV7-2, the J call TRBJ1-4; D gene ambiguous. This CDR3 has 14 residues. Germline V gene lookup returns CDR1 SGHTA and CDR2 FQGNSA. Trimming removed 1 base from V and 8 bases from J, with 11 bases in between.

This clonotype was detected a few times. The chain carries TRBV5-1 and TRBJ2-5; 11 bases line up with TRBD2. After removal of 0 bases from V and 4 bases from J, the junction contained 2 bases not matched to a gene. The CDR3 is 15 residues long. Germline V gene lookup returns CDR1 SGHRS and CDR2 YFSETQ. Here the CDR3 DNA reads TGCGCCAGCAGCTTGGCCGGGACTAGCGGAGAGACCCAGTACTTC. Protein sequence: CASSLAGTSGETQYF.

This clonotype appeared a few times. The gene calls are TRBV11-2 and TRBJ2-5; either TRBD1 or TRBD2 may fit D (5 bases each). The CDR3 extends over 14 amino acids. Trimming stripped 1 base from V and 4 bases from J, with 10 bases between. Germline V gene lookup returns CDR1 SGHAT and CDR2 FQNNGV. CDR3 sequence: CASSLAAGTETQYF. The CDR3 DNA is TGTGCCAGCAGCTTAGCTGCAGGGACAGAGACCCAGTACTTC. Using reference TRBV11-2 and TRBJ2-5 for the parts outside the CDR3, the full variable domain is EAGVAQSPRYKIIEKRQSVAFWCNPISGHATLYWYQQILGQGPKLLIQFQNNGVVDDSQLPKDRFSAERLKGVDSTLKIQPAKLEDSAVYLCASSLAAGTETQYFGPGTRLLVL.

The gene calls are TRBV12-3 or TRBV12-4 and TRBJ1-5; no clear D. CDR3 size: 14 residues. The germline V and J ends were trimmed by 3 bases and 1 base, with 7 bases remaining between them. The CDR3 protein is CASSLAGSNQPQHF. CDR3 coding DNA: TGTGCCAGCAGTTTGGCAGGAAGCAATCAGCCCCAGCATTTT.

This clonotype turned up a few times. This chain links TRBV27 with TRBJ2-7, with 9 bases matching TRBD1. With 2 bases clipped from V and 0 bases from J, the junction kept 5 bases outside the gene matches. In germline, CDR1 is MNHEY, CDR2 SMNVEV (reference sequence). This CDR3 comprises 16 residues. Here the CDR3 DNA reads TGTGCCAGCAGTTTAAAGGGACAGGGACCCTCCTACGAGCAGTACTTC. It yields the protein CASSLKGQGPSYEQYF.

This chain uses TRBV12-3 or TRBV12-4 with TRBJ1-4; D is ambiguous. The CDR3 is 15 residues long. The ends were cut back, 1 base at V and 5 bases at J, with 11 bases in the middle. CDR3 nucleotides: TGTGCCAGCAGTTTAGGAGGACTGAGAAATGAAAAACTGTTTTTT. As protein: CASSLGGLRNEKLFF.

The V call is TRBV6-5, the J call TRBJ1-2; TRBD1 matches at 8 bases. The length of the CDR3 is 14 residues. Trimming took 7 bases from V and 4 from J; bases not matched to a gene: 8. CDR1 MNHEY and CDR2 SVGAGI come from the germline V gene. The CDR3 nucleotides read TGTGCCAGCAAACTCGGGACAGGAGTCTATGGCTACACCTTC. This sequence encodes CASKLGTGVYGYTF.

The V and J genes are TRBV7-2 and TRBJ2-2; no reliable D call. Trimming stripped 2 bases from V and 4 bases from J, with 11 bases between. Per germline, CDR1 SGHTA and CDR2 FQGNSA. This CDR3 region has 15 residues. The CDR3: CASSLMAGPTGELFF. For the CDR3, the DNA is TGTGCCAGCAGCTTAATGGCAGGACCCACCGGGGAGCTGTTTTTT.

This clonotype came up a few times. The CDR3: CSAARPNQAGETQYF. The CDR3 nucleotides are TGCAGTGCTGCTCGACCCAACCAAGCGGGAGAGACCCAGTACTTC. V is TRBV20-1 and J is TRBJ2-7; D might be TRBD2 (6 bases). Near its end, the DNA agrees better with TRBJ2-5, so the J call may be wrong. Germline CDR1 reads DFQATT; CDR2 reads SNEGSKA (reference sequence). This CDR3 comprises 15 residues.

The chain couples TRBV5-1 to TRBJ1-4; TRBD1 is a possible D gene (5 bases). V gave up 1 base and J gave up 4 bases, with 17 bases separating them. CDR3 length: 17 amino acids. Germline loops: CDR1 SGHRS, CDR2 YFSETQ. The CDR3, as DNA: TGCGCCAGCAGCTTGAGCGGTGGAGGGGCCATTAATGAAAAACTGTTTTTT. This translates into CASSLSGGGAINEKLFF. Based on the CDR3 plus reference TRBV5-1 and TRBJ1-4, the full variable domain is KAGVTQTPRYLIKTRGQQVTLSCSPISGHRSVSWYQQTPGQGLQFLFEYFSETQRNKGNFPGRFSGRQFSNSRSEMNVSTLELGDSALYLCASSLSGGGAINEKLFFGSGTQLSVL.

This clonotype is a singleton in its sample. The chain joins TRBV14 to TRBJ2-4; D ambiguous. The J call may be faulty, since TRBJ2-7 better matches the DNA end. Germline V gene data show CDR1 as SGHDN and CDR2 as FVKESK. The CDR3 contains 12 residues. The CDR3 DNA is TGTGCCAGCAGCTTCACAAGAACCGAGCAGTACTTC. Amino acids: CASSFTRTEQYF.

The rearrangement links TRBV6-1 to TRBJ2-1; D may correspond to TRBD1 or TRBD2 (5 bases each). The CDR3 contains 20 residues. Trimming took 11 bases from V and 5 from J, leaving 37 bases between them. Germline CDR1 and CDR2: MNHNS and SASEGT. The CDR3, as DNA: TGTGCCGGCATGGGACCAAAGGGAGCAGGCTTTAGACAAAGGGACAATGAGCAGTTCTTC. The encoded protein is CAGMGPKGAGFRQRDNEQFF.

The V call is TRBV7-6, the J call TRBJ1-4; 7 bases align to TRBD1. The CDR3 is 16 amino acids. The germline gives CDR1 SGHVS, CDR2 FNYEAQ. The V gene end was trimmed by 5 bases and the J gene end by 5 bases; junction bases not matched to a gene: 11. The DNA for the CDR3 is TGTGCCAGCAGCCCCGGACAGGCGTTATTAAATGAAAAACTGTTTTTT. Translation: CASSPGQALLNEKLFF.

The chain links TRBV7-9 to TRBJ2-1, with 9 bases matching TRBD2. The CDR3 loop spans 19 amino acids. The V and J ends lost 1 base and 1 base, in that order; junction bases with no gene match: 11. The germline CDR1 and CDR2 sequences are SEHNR and FQNEAQ (reference sequence). CDR3 region: CASSLERGTSTLSYNEQFF. The DNA for the CDR3 is TGTGCCAGCAGCTTAGAAAGAGGGACTAGCACTTTATCCTACAATGAGCAGTTCTTC.

V and J are TRBV2 and TRBJ2-7, with no clear D. Germline V gene data show CDR1 as SNHLY and CDR2 as FYNNEI. The CDR3 contains 11 residues. Trimming took off 3 bases at V and 7 bases at J, with 7 bases between the two ends. The CDR3 region has the DNA TGTGCCAGCAGTGAGTTCCTGGAGCAGTACTTC. As protein: CASSEFLEQYF.